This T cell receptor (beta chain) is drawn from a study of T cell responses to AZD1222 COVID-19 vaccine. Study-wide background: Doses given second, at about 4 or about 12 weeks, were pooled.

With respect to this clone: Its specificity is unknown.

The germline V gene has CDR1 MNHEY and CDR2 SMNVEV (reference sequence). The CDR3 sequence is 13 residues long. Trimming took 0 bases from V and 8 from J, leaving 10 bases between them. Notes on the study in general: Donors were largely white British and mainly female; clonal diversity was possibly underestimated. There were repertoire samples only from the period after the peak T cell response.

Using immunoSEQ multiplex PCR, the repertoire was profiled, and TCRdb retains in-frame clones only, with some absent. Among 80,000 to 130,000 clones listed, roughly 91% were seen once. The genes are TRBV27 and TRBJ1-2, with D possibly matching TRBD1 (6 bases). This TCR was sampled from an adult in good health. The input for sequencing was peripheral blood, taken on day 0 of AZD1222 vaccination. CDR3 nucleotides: TGTGCCAGCAGTTTATCTGGGCAGGGGGGCTACACCTTC. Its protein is CASSLSGQGGYTF.